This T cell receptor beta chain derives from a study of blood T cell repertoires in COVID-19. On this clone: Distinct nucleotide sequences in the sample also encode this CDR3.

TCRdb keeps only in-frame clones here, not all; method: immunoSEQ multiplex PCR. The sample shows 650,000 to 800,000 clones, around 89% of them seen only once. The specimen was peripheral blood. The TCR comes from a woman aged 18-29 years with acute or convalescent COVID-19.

The CDR3 region has the DNA TGTGCCTGGAGTGTATCAGTGAACACTGAAGCTTTCTTT. Its protein product is CAWSVSVNTEAFF. The chain uses TRBV30 and TRBJ1-1; D not certain. The CDR3 totals 13 residues. V lost 0 bases and J lost 0, with 5 bases in between. The germline gives CDR1 GTSNPN, CDR2 SVGIG (reference sequence).